These 27 T cell receptor beta chains originate from one sample sequenced in a study of T-cell memory formation after mild COVID-19. TCRdb used MiXCR to reprocess the 5' RACE reads, holding one entry per CDR3 protein. The table shows about 560,000 distinct CDR3 sequences, with roughly 17% occurring only once. What was sequenced was PBMCs or a T cell subset sorted from them (not recorded which). The receptor set was obtained from an adult woman who had mild COVID-19 (a few samples of this study predate the infection). Cell type and time point are not known.

The chain has TRBV10-3 and TRBJ2-5; D unresolved. The CDR3 is 14 residues long. Per germline, CDR1 ENHRY and CDR2 SYGVKD. V was pared by 0 bases and J by 4 bases, with 9 bases between. CDR3 loop: CAISESGIGETQYF. The CDR3 DNA reads TGTGCCATCAGTGAGTCTGGAATAGGAGAGACCCAGTACTTC.

There are a few counts of this clonotype. The chain uses TRBV6-5 and TRBJ1-1, with D unresolved. The V gene lost 1 base and the J gene lost 2 bases, with 11 bases spanning the gap. The CDR3 is 15 amino acids. CDR1 is MNHEY and CDR2 is SVGAGI in the germline V gene. This chain's CDR3 is CASSYFRLRNTEAFF. In DNA, the CDR3 is TGTGCCAGCAGTTACTTCCGGCTGAGAAACACTGAAGCTTTCTTT.

V is TRBV6-6 and J is TRBJ2-1; TRBD2 matches 12 bases. The J segment lost 7 bases and the V segment lost 2 bases, leaving 12 bases of the junction unmatched. From germline, CDR1 is MNHNY and CDR2 SVGAGI (reference sequence). The CDR3 is 18 amino acids. CDR3 DNA sequence: TGTGCCAGCAGTTACGAACTAGCGGGGGGAACTTATCGGAATGAGCAGTTCTTC. Its protein is CASSYELAGGTYRNEQFF.

This rearrangement joins TRBV27 to TRBJ2-1; D not certain. This CDR3 is 15 amino acids long. The V end was cut by 2 bases, the J end by 3 bases, with 11 bases between. Germline V lookup: CDR1 MNHEY, CDR2 SMNVEV (reference sequence). The CDR3 spells CASSLGEGVYNEQFF. In DNA, the CDR3 is TGTGCCAGCAGTTTAGGGGAAGGAGTCTACAATGAGCAGTTCTTC.

The sample holds a few counts of this clonotype. The chain carries TRBV12-3 or TRBV12-4 and TRBJ1-5; TRBD1 aligns across 9 bases. Losses at the gene ends were 3 bases for V and 2 bases for J; bases not matched to a gene: 2. This CDR3 has 15 residues. DNA for the CDR3: TGTGCCAGCAGTTTTGGGGACAGGGGCAATCAGCCCCAGCATTTT. Encoded protein: CASSFGDRGNQPQHF.

This rearrangement joins TRBV18 to TRBJ2-2; D ambiguous. V lost 1 base, J lost 2 bases, and 8 bases lay in between. Germline values: CDR1 KGHSH, CDR2 LQKENI. The CDR3 contains 15 residues. CDR3 loop: CASSPRAENTGELFF. As DNA, the CDR3 is TGTGCCAGCTCACCACGGGCAGAAAACACCGGGGAGCTGTTTTTT.

Only a few counts were recorded for this clonotype. This chain uses TRBV2 with TRBJ2-1; possible D gene TRBD1, 6 bases. The ends were cut back, 10 bases at V and 0 bases at J, with 25 bases in the middle. The CDR3 is made up of 18 amino acids. The germline V gene has CDR1 SNHLY and CDR2 FYNNEI. In DNA form, the CDR3 reads TGTGCCACAAGGGGGATAAGGTGGGACCGAATCTCCTACAATGAGCAGTTCTTC. Translation gives CATRGIRWDRISYNEQFF.

This chain links TRBV7-9 with TRBJ2-3, with 8 bases identical to TRBD1. Trimming took 4 bases from V and 0 from J; bases not matched to a gene: 6. This CDR3 spans 16 amino acids. The germline V gene encodes CDR1 SEHNR and CDR2 FQNEAQ (reference sequence). CDR3 sequence reads: CASSSGTGHSTDTQYF. Written as DNA, the CDR3 is TGTGCCAGCAGCTCCGGGACAGGCCATAGCACAGATACGCAGTATTTT.

This clonotype was found many times. The rearrangement uses TRBV9 and TRBJ1-2, with a possible D match to TRBD1 (6 bases). V lost 5 bases to trimming and J lost 1 base, with 27 bases between them. The length of the CDR3 is 19 residues. The V gene's germline CDR1 is SGDLS and CDR2 YYNGEE. The CDR3 loop is CASSPTGGGASQFNYGYTF. The CDR3 DNA follows: TGTGCCAGCAGTCCTACGGGGGGCGGGGCCTCCCAGTTTAACTATGGCTACACCTTC.

The chain uses TRBV6-1 and TRBJ2-1; tentatively, D is TRBD1 (6 bases). Germline values: CDR1 MNHNS, CDR2 SASEGT. CDR3 size: 15 residues. Trimming cost V 6 bases and J 8 bases, with 20 bases left between them. The CDR3 loop reads CASSLDSPGRDEQFF. The CDR3 DNA reads TGTGCCAGCAGCCTGGACAGTCCAGGCCGCGATGAGCAGTTCTTC.

The rearrangement links TRBV12-3 or TRBV12-4 to TRBJ2-1; TRBD1 or TRBD2 may be the D gene (6 bases each). Trimming left V 9 bases short and J 1 base short, with 25 bases between. This CDR3 comprises 18 residues. This CDR3 is CARRGAAGISISYNEQFF. The CDR3 bases are TGTGCCAGAAGGGGGGCCGCAGGGATTTCAATTTCCTACAATGAGCAGTTCTTC.

This clonotype was observed at least ten times. This chain uses TRBV5-1 with TRBJ2-7; 9 nucleotides match TRBD2. V gave up 0 bases and J gave up 3 bases; unmatched junction bases: 10. Germline CDR1 and CDR2: SGHRS and YFSETQ. There are 17 residues in the CDR3. This CDR3 is CASSLAGGAGGLYEQYF. Here the CDR3 DNA reads TGCGCCAGCAGCTTGGCCGGAGGGGCGGGAGGGCTCTACGAGCAGTACTTC.

The table lists this clonotype with many counts. Germline and junction disagree at one end, which may indicate a read error. This chain links TRBV7-2 with TRBJ2-7; no clear D gene. Germline loops: CDR1 SGHTA, CDR2 FQGNSA. This CDR3 has 11 residues. The CDR3: CASSLGREQYF. CDR3 coding DNA: TGTGCCAGCAGTTTAGGACGCGAGCAGTACTTC.

The sample holds many counts of this clonotype. The rearrangement uses TRBV7-3 and TRBJ2-1, with D unclear. Germline-derived CDR1 and CDR2 are SGHTA and FQGTGA. The CDR3 consists of 15 residues. Trimming stripped 3 bases from V and 6 bases from J, with 15 bases between. The CDR3 protein is CASSLDLQRSNEQFF. DNA for the CDR3: TGTGCCAGCAGCTTGGACCTTCAACGGAGCAATGAGCAGTTCTTC.

The sample holds many counts of this clonotype. The CDR3 sequence: CASSPSKTGAYEQYF. The CDR3, as DNA: TGTGCCAGCAGCCCAAGTAAAACAGGGGCCTACGAGCAGTACTTC. The chain carries TRBV7-3 and TRBJ2-7; 7 nucleotides agree with TRBD1. J lost 2 bases, V lost 5 bases, and 9 bases had no gene match. This CDR3 region has 15 residues. Germline V gene sequence: CDR1 SGHTA, CDR2 FQGTGA.

A few counts support this clonotype. This sequence joins TRBV5-6 and TRBJ2-5; 7 nucleotides agree with TRBD1. V trimming: 2 bases; J trimming: 4 bases; junction bases outside the gene matches: 11. CDR1 is SGHDT, CDR2 YYEEEE, per germline. This CDR3 has 16 amino acids. CDR3 DNA sequence: TGTGCCAGCAGCTTCAACCCGACAGGGTGGGGAGAGACCCAGTACTTC. It translates to CASSFNPTGWGETQYF.

The chain links TRBV4-1 to TRBJ2-7, with 8 bases identical to TRBD1. V shed 2 bases and J 5 bases; nucleotides not matched to a gene: 2. Germline CDR1 is MGHRA and CDR2 is YSYEKL. The CDR3 length is 13 residues. This CDR3 reads CASSQRQGHEQYF. CDR3 bases: TGCGCCAGCAGCCAACGACAGGGGCACGAGCAGTACTTC.

The chain recombines TRBV20-1 with TRBJ2-5; 11 nucleotides line up with TRBD2. CDR1 is DFQATT, CDR2 SNEGSKA, per germline (reference sequence). The V segment lost 4 bases and the J segment 5 bases; nucleotides outside the gene matches: 9. The CDR3 consists of 15 residues. Here the CDR3 DNA reads TGCAGTGCTATGAATAGCGGGGGGGCCGGGGAGACCCAGTACTTC. This translates into CSAMNSGGAGETQYF.

The sample holds a few counts of this clonotype. The rearrangement uses TRBV9 and TRBJ1-6; D perhaps matches TRBD1 (5 bases). This CDR3 is built from 12 residues. Germline CDR1 and CDR2: SGDLS and YYNGEE. V lost 6 bases and J 5 bases, leaving 6 bases between the germline ends. CDR3 bases: TGTGCCAGCAACAGGAATAATTCACCCCTCCACTTT. It encodes CASNRNNSPLHF.

This clonotype has ten or more counts. The chain employs TRBV5-1 and TRBJ2-7; 9 bases line up with TRBD2. Trimming removed 4 bases from V and 2 bases from J; junction bases left unmatched: 4. Germline loops: CDR1 SGHRS, CDR2 YFSETQ. This CDR3 has 14 amino acids. The CDR3 DNA sequence: TGCGCCAGCAGCCCGACTAGCGGCGCCTACGAGCAGTACTTC. This translates into CASSPTSGAYEQYF.

This rearrangement joins TRBV5-5 to TRBJ2-1; 7 bases are shared with TRBD1. Per germline, CDR1 SGHKS and CDR2 YYEKEE (reference sequence). J was trimmed by 13 bases and V by 5 bases; bases with no gene match: 21. The CDR3 sequence is 16 residues long. The CDR3 coding sequence is TGTGCCAGCAGATACCCCGGGACAGACAATCGGAGTCCTCAGTTCTTC. Its protein product is CASRYPGTDNRSPQFF.

This clonotype was found a few times. This chain connects TRBV5-1 to TRBJ1-4; the D gene is possibly TRBD1 (6 bases). Trimming removed 3 bases at V and 8 bases at J, with 14 bases between. The CDR3 has 14 residues. Germline assignment: CDR1 SGHRS and CDR2 YFSETQ. The CDR3 coding sequence is TGCGCCAGCAGCTCGACAGGCGCACAGGAAAAACTGTTTTTT. This encodes CASSSTGAQEKLFF.

The V call is TRBV7-9, the J call TRBJ2-7; 9 bases match TRBD1. This CDR3 comprises 14 residues. V lost 7 bases, J lost 0 bases, and 4 bases stayed unmatched. Germline values: CDR1 SEHNR, CDR2 FQNEAQ (reference sequence). CDR3 DNA sequence: TGTGCCAGCATCGGGACAGGGCACTCCTACGAGCAGTACTTC. Its protein is CASIGTGHSYEQYF.

The chain has TRBV9 and TRBJ2-7; the D is unclear. Trimming pared 1 base from V and 4 bases from J, leaving 9 bases between. Germline V CDR1 and CDR2: SGDLS, YYNGEE. CDR3 size: 13 residues. This CDR3 is CASSVTPTYEQYF. The CDR3 DNA reads TGTGCCAGCAGCGTAACCCCCACTTACGAGCAGTACTTC. Full variable domain (missing parts from reference TRBV9 and TRBJ2-7): DSGVTQTPKHLITATGQRVTLRCSPRSGDLSVYWYQQSLDQGLQFLIQYYNGEERAKGNILERFSAQQFPDLHSELNLSSLELGDSALYFCASSVTPTYEQYFGPGTRLTVT.

This clonotype showed up just a few times. V and J are TRBV5-6 and TRBJ2-1, with D perhaps matching TRBD1 or TRBD2 (5 bases each). Germline CDR1 and CDR2: SGHDT and YYEEEE. V was pared by 4 bases and J by 12 bases, with 14 bases between. The CDR3 spans 12 residues. CDR3 loop: CASSSWGFGQFF. CDR3 coding DNA: TGTGCCAGCAGCAGCTGGGGGTTCGGGCAGTTCTTC.

The rearrangement joins TRBV20-1 to TRBJ2-5; tentatively, D is TRBD1 (6 bases). Germline-derived CDR1 and CDR2 are DFQATT and SNEGSKA (reference sequence). Trimming pared 1 base from V and 5 bases from J, leaving 14 bases between. CDR3 length equals 14 residues. This CDR3 is CSARAPGVRETQYF. The CDR3 DNA follows: TGCAGTGCTAGAGCCCCAGGGGTCCGGGAGACCCAGTACTTC.

The CDR3 sequence: CSVADRGRGANVLTF. The CDR3 nucleotides read TGCAGCGTTGCCGACAGGGGGCGCGGGGCCAACGTCCTGACTTTC. The chain combines TRBV29-1 with TRBJ2-6, with TRBD1 matching over 10 bases. This CDR3 has 15 residues. In germline, CDR1 is SQVTM, CDR2 ANQGSEA. V shed 4 bases and J 4 bases; nucleotides not matched to a gene: 4.